This T cell receptor beta chain came from a study of long-term antiretroviral therapy in people with HIV. Overall study findings and caveats: No data on ART adherence, viral resistance or therapy changes. Dominating the repertoire at all time points were the clones that expanded before ART. Repertoires from HIV showed CDR3 length ranges narrower than those of controls.

For each donor, at least one pre-ART and at least two post-ART PBMC samples were available. immunoSEQ v3.0 was run at survey level. The method was immunoSEQ multiplex PCR; TCRdb's version includes in-frame clones alone and lacks a portion of them. This sample carries about 21,000 clones, around 90% of them seen once, and the ten largest clones take under 4%. This clone was observed a single time. Its specificity is not known. The clonotype was recovered from a man aged 60 to 75 with HIV. This material consisted of unsorted PBMCs, taken 2.3 years after starting antiretroviral therapy.

Here the CDR3 DNA reads TGTGCCAGTAGTTCCCGGACAACGACCGTCGAGCAGTACTTC. Translated: CASSSRTTTVEQYF. The rearrangement uses TRBV19 and TRBJ2-7; possible D gene TRBD1, 5 bases. This CDR3 spans 14 amino acids. CDR1 and CDR2 from the germline V gene are LNHDA and SQIVND (reference sequence). The germline V and J ends were trimmed by 5 bases and 6 bases, with 17 bases remaining between them.